This is a list of T cell receptor beta chains from one sample in a study of shared T cell receptors in the human thymus. The data were produced by immunoSEQ multiplex PCR, yet TCRdb's version contains in-frame clones alone and is incomplete. This sample has over 65,000 clones, with 90% to 95% found just once. The sample was thymocytes. Receptors originate from a human donor. Each CDR3 is given with its conserved first and last residue. Fields, in order: D gene, J gene, V gene, clone size, CDR3 DNA, CDR3 protein. A D gene is named only where the DNA matches it firmly. Part of the rows lack a size; the others show once, few, many or a class for expanded clones.

TRBD1	TRBJ1-5	TRBV18	.	TGTGCCAGCTCACCAACGGGACAGGGACTCAATCAGCCCCAGCATTTT	CASSPTGQGLNQPQHF
.	TRBJ1-1	TRBV11-1	.	TGTGCCAGCAGTCTTTGTTTCGAATCGAACGCTTTCTTT	CASSLCFESNAFF
TRBD2	TRBJ2-2	TRBV4-3	.	TGCGCCAGCAGCCAAGGCGGGACTAGCGGGGGAGGAACGAACACCGGGGAGCTGTTTTTT	CASSQGGTSGGGTNTGELFF
.	TRBJ1-1	TRBV7-2	.	TGTGCCAGCACCCTGGCGGGAGGGAGTCTCACTGAAGCTTTCTTT	CASTLAGGSLTEAFF
TRBD2	TRBJ2-1	TRBV9	.	TGTGCCAGCAGCGGAGAAGGGACTAGCGACAATGAGCAGTTCTTC	CASSGEGTSDNEQFF
.	TRBJ2-2	TRBV7-3	.	TGTGCCAGCAGCCCTAAAAGGCCCGGGGAGCTGTTTTTT	CASSPKRPGELFF
.	TRBJ2-1	TRBV5-8	.	TGTGCCAGCAGCTCCTATGGGAACAGGGCCACAACTTCCTCCTACAATGAGCAGTTCTTC	CASSSYGNRATTSSYNEQFF
.	TRBJ2-5	TRBV18	.	TGTGCCAGCTCACCACGGGGGGCTCCGAAAGAGACCCAGTACTTC	CASSPRGAPKETQYF
.	TRBJ2-1	TRBV19	.	TGTGCCACCGCCTCGACAATTTCCTACAATGAGCAGTTCTTC	CATASTISYNEQFF
TRBD1	TRBJ1-1	TRBV5-1	.	TGCGCCAGCGACCGGACAGGGATGGAGGCTGAAGCTTTCTTT	CASDRTGMEAEAFF
.	TRBJ2-5	TRBV5-1	.	TGCGCCAGCAGCCTCTTTACTAGACCCACGTTTTTAGAGACCCAGTACTTC	CASSLFTRPTFLETQYF
.	TRBJ1-1	TRBV6-5	.	TGTGCCAGCGACATGGTCAACACTGAAGCTTTCTTT	CASDMVNTEAFF
.	TRBJ2-5	TRBV29-1	.	TGCAGCGTTGGGCAAAGACAGAGCCAAGAGACCCAGTACTTC	CSVGQRQSQETQYF
TRBD2	TRBJ2-1	TRBV5-1	.	TGCGCCAGCAGCTTCGGACTAGCCGATGAGCAGTTCTTC	CASSFGLADEQFF
TRBD2	TRBJ2-1	TRBV9	.	TGTGCCAGCAGCGTAGAGAGCGGGGGGCCCTACAATGAGCAGTTCTTC	CASSVESGGPYNEQFF
.	TRBJ1-2	TRBV4-2	.	TGTGCCAGCAGCCAAGGGGGACCAACCCTCGGTGGCTACACCTTC	CASSQGGPTLGGYTF
TRBD1	TRBJ1-2	TRBV5-6	.	TGTGCCAGCAGCTTCCAGGGGGGCCTGGGCTACACCTTC	CASSFQGGLGYTF
TRBD1	TRBJ2-2	TRBV7-3	.	TGTGCCAGCAGCTTGAGGGGGACAGACAACACCGGGGAGCTGTTTTTT	CASSLRGTDNTGELFF
TRBD1	TRBJ1-1	TRBV19	.	TGTGCCAGTAGTCCAAACAGGGGGCGGCGAACTGAAGCTTTCTTT	CASSPNRGRRTEAFF
TRBD2	TRBJ2-4	TRBV5-4	.	TGTGCCAGCAGCTTGGTTGCGGGGGGCGAGCGTGACAAAAACATTCAGTACTTC	CASSLVAGGERDKNIQYF
TRBD1	TRBJ1-2	TRBV29-1	.	TGCAGCGTTCCTGAGGGACAGTATAACTATGGCTACACCTTC	CSVPEGQYNYGYTF
.	TRBJ2-2	TRBV27	.	TGTGCCAGCAGTTCGAGAACGGCTTCGGAGACAACCGGGGAGCTGTTTTTT	CASSSRTASETTGELFF
.	TRBJ1-1	TRBV13	once	TGTGCCAGCAGCTTAGCTGGGGAGGGGGACACTGAAGCTTTCTTT	CASSLAGEGDTEAFF
.	TRBJ1-5	TRBV28	.	TGTGCCGGCATAGGGGAGAATGGCAATCAGCCCCAGCATTTT	CAGIGENGNQPQHF
.	TRBJ1-3	TRBV5-6	.	TGTGCCAGCAGCTACCGGACACCGACTTTTGGAAACACCATATATTTT	CASSYRTPTFGNTIYF
.	TRBJ2-5	TRBV10-3	once	TGTGCCATCCCCCTTTTCAGGAGCGGGCCGCAAGAGACCCAGTACTTC	CAIPLFRSGPQETQYF
TRBD1	TRBJ2-5	TRBV7-2	.	TGTGCCAGCAGCTTCGAATTGGGACAGCAAGAGACCCAGTACTTC	CASSFELGQQETQYF
.	TRBJ2-3	TRBV19	.	TGTGCCAGTAGTATAGTTTCGGCCAGCCAAATCACAGATACGCAGTATTTT	CASSIVSASQITDTQYF
.	TRBJ2-5	TRBV5-1	.	TGCGCCAGCAGCGGGCCGGGACAAGTAAAAGAGACCCAGTACTTC	CASSGPGQVKETQYF
.	TRBJ1-5	TRBV19	.	TGTGCCACCCACACAGGGCCCTATCAGCCCCAGCATTTT	CATHTGPYQPQHF
.	TRBJ1-5	TRBV30	.	TGTGCCTGGAGAGCAGGGGACCGTCAGCCCCAGCATTTT	CAWRAGDRQPQHF
.	TRBJ2-1	TRBV5-4	.	TGTGCCAGCAGTTTCCAGGGGAGCTCCTACAATGAGCAGTTCTTC	CASSFQGSSYNEQFF
.	TRBJ2-6	TRBV4-3	.	TGCGCCAGCAGCAAGAAGGGGGGTTGGGAGAACCACTCTGGGGCCAACGTCCTGACTTTC	CASSKKGGWENHSGANVLTF
TRBD2	TRBJ2-5	TRBV5-1	.	TGCGCCAGCAGCCGAGTCCCGGGACTAGCGGGGGGATTAGAGACCCAGTACTTC	CASSRVPGLAGGLETQYF
.	TRBJ1-2	TRBV10-3	.	TGTGCCATCAGTTCCGATTTCGGGGGGAAGCGAGCTAACTATGGCTACACCTTC	CAISSDFGGKRANYGYTF
.	TRBJ1-1	TRBV5-5	.	TGTGCCAGCAGCTTGGAGACAGCGAACACTGAAGCTTTCTTT	CASSLETANTEAFF
TRBD1	TRBJ2-5	TRBV7-8	.	TGTGCCAGCAGCTTAGGGACAGGGAAGCCGACCCAGTACTTC	CASSLGTGKPTQYF
TRBD2	TRBJ2-7	TRBV27	.	TGTGCCAGCAGTTCCGGGGGGTCCTACGAGCAGTACTTC	CASSSGGSYEQYF
.	TRBJ1-1	TRBV5-8	.	TGTGCCAGCAGCTGGGGACATCATCGTGGGAACACTGAAGCTTTCTTT	CASSWGHHRGNTEAFF
.	TRBJ1-3	TRBV14	.	TGTGCCAGCAGCCCACACGTACAGGGCCCTATCTTCTCTGGAAACACCATATATTTT	CASSPHVQGPIFSGNTIYF
TRBD1	TRBJ2-7	TRBV7-9	.	TGTGCCAGCAGCTTAGGAAACAGGGGAAGGAGCTCCTACGAGCAGTACTTC	CASSLGNRGRSSYEQYF
TRBD1	TRBJ1-5	TRBV19	.	TGTGCCAGTAGTATTGTGACAGGGTGTCAGCCCCAGCATTTT	CASSIVTGCQPQHF
TRBD2	TRBJ2-3	TRBV6-6	.	TGTGCCAGCACCGAGGGGCGGGGGAGCACAGATACGCAGTATTTT	CASTEGRGSTDTQYF
.	TRBJ1-2	TRBV19	few	TGTGCCAGTAGCCTGGTGAGAGGGGCCTCTAACTATGGCTACACCTTC	CASSLVRGASNYGYTF
.	TRBJ1-1	TRBV7-2	.	TGTGCCAGCAGCTTAGTCTCGTGCACTGAAGCTTTCTTT	CASSLVSCTEAFF
TRBD2	TRBJ2-3	TRBV11-1	.	TGTGCCAGCAGCTTAGAGGCTAGCGGGGTTGTTATAGATACGCAGTATTTT	CASSLEASGVVIDTQYF
.	TRBJ1-6	TRBV12-2	once	TGTGCAAGTCGCTCTCCCGGGACAGGGTATAATTCACCCCTCCACTTT	CASRSPGTGYNSPLHF
TRBD1	TRBJ1-4	TRBV7-2	.	TGTGCCAGCAGCCCCCCGACAGGGACTAATGAAAAACTGTTTTTT	CASSPPTGTNEKLFF
.	TRBJ1-1	TRBV5-8	.	TGTGCCAGCAGCTTAAAGGAGCCCCGTTTACGGACTGAAGCTTTCTTT	CASSLKEPRLRTEAFF
.	TRBJ1-2	TRBV25-1	.	TGTGCCAGCAGTGAAACAGGAGCAGGGAACTATGACTACACCTTC	CASSETGAGNYDYTF